This entry features one TCR beta chain sequence. These data come from a study of CD8+CD57+ T cells in acquired aplastic anemia. The patients chosen for sequencing had shown expansion of CD8+CD57+ cells (detected by flow cytometry). This CDR3 spans 15 amino acids. V was shortened by 4 bases and J by 2 bases, with 15 bases between the two germline ends. Looked up from germline, CDR1 is SGDLS and CDR2 is YYNGEE. The study profiled TCR beta VDJ and CDR3 using genomic DNA as template. Each CDR3 protein is one row after TCRdb ran MiXCR on the reads. The data show about 170,000 distinct CDR3 sequences, with 40% to 55% seen just once and around 1.1% held by the top ten.

The clonotype originates from a human donor with aplastic anemia. The sample comprised sorted CD4+, CD8+, or CD8+CD57+ T cells (not recorded which) from PBMCs. The rearrangement uses TRBV9 and TRBJ1-1; D ambiguous. The CDR3 reads CASSQTVSPNTEAFF. The DNA for the CDR3 is TGTGCCAGCAGCCAAACAGTCTCACCCAACACTGAAGCTTTCTTT.